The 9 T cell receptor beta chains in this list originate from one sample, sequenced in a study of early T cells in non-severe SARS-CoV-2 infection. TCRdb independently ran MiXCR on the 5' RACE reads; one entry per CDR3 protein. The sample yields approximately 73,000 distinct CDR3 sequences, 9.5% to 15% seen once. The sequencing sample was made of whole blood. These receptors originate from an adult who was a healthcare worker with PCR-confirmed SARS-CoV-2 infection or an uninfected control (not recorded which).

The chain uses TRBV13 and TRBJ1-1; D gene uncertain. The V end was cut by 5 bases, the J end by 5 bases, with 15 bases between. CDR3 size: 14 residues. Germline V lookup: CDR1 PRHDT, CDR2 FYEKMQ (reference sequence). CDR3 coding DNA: TGTGCCAGCAGCACACTCCCCGGGAGGACTGAAGCTTTCTTT. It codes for CASSTLPGRTEAFF.

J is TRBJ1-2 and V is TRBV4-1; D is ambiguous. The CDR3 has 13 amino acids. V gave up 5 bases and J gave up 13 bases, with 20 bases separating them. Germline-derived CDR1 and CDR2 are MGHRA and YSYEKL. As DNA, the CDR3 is TGCGCCAGCAGCAGGGCTTTGAATGAGACCGGCACCTTC. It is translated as CASSRALNETGTF.

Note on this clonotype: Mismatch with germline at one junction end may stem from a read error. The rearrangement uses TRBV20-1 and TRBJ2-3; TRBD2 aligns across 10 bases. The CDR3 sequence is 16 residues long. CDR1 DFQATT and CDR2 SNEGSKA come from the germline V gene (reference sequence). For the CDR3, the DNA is TGCAGTGTTAGAGGTCCAGCGGGGGGGCTGAGAGATACGCAGTATTTT. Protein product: CSVRGPAGGLRDTQYF.

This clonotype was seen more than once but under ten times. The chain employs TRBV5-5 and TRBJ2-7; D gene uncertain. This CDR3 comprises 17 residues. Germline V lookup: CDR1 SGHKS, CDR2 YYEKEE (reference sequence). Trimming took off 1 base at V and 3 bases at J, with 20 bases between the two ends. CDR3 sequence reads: CASSLMLRVASLYEQYF. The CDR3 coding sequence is TGTGCCAGCAGCTTGATGCTCCGGGTTGCCTCCCTCTACGAGCAGTACTTC.

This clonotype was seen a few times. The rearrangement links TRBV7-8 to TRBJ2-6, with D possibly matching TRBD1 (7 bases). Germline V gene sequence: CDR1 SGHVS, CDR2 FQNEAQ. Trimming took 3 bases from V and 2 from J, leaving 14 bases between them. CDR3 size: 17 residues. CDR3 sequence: CASSFFRRGAGANVLTF. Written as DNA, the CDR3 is TGTGCCAGCAGCTTCTTTCGCAGGGGGGCTGGGGCCAACGTCCTGACTTTC.

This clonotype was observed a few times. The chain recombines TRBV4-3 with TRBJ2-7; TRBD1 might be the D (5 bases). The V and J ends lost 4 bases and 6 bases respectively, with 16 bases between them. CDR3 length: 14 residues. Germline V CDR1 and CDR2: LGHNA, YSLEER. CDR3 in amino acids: CASSRDSPGGEQYF. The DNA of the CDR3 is TGCGCCAGCAGCCGTGACAGTCCCGGTGGCGAGCAGTACTTC.

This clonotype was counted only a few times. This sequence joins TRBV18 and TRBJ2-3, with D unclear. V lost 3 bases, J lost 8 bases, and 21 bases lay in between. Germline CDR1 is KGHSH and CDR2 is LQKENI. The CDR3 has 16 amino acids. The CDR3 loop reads CASSPNGSTVGLTQYF. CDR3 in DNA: TGTGCCAGCTCACCCAACGGGTCAACCGTTGGGCTTACGCAGTATTTT.

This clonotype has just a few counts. The CDR3 loop is CASSQERQLTEAFF. The CDR3, as DNA: TGTGCCAGCAGCCAAGAGCGTCAGCTCACTGAAGCTTTCTTT. The chain is built from TRBV3-1 and TRBJ1-1; D is unclear. V lost 0 bases to trimming and J lost 4 bases, with 9 bases between them. The CDR3 extends over 14 amino acids. Germline V gene lookup returns CDR1 LGHDT and CDR2 YNNKEL (reference sequence).

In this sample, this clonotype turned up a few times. In DNA, the CDR3 is TGCAGCGTTGAAGATCGGGTCATCAGCACAGATACGCAGTATTTT. Residues: CSVEDRVISTDTQYF. The genes are TRBV29-1 and TRBJ2-3; no clear D. CDR1 SQVTM and CDR2 ANQGSEA come from the germline V gene. CDR3 length: 15 residues. The V end lost 0 bases, the J end lost 0 bases, and 10 bases lay between the germline ends.